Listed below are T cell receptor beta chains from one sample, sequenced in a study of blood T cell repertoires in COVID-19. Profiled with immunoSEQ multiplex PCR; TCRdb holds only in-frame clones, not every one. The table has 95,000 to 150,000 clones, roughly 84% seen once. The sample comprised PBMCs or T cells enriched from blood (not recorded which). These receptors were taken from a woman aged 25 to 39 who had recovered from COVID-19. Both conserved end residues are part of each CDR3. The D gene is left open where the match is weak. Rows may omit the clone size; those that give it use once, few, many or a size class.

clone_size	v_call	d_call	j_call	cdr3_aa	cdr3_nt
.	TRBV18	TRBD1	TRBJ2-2	CASSPQGPGGTGELFF	TGTGCCAGCTCACCGCAGGGGCCAGGGGGCACCGGGGAGCTGTTTTTT
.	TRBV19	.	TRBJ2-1	CASSWRVNEQFF	TGTGCCAGTAGCTGGAGGGTCAATGAGCAGTTCTTC
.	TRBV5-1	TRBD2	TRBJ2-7	CASSPGGAREQYF	TGCGCCAGCAGCCCGGGGGGGGCGAGGGAGCAGTACTTC
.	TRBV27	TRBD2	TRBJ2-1	CASSSASGTYNEQFF	TGTGCCAGCAGTTCCGCTAGCGGGACCTACAATGAGCAGTTCTTC
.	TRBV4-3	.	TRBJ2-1	CASSQGWGSNEQFF	TGCGCCAGCAGCCAAGGGTGGGGCTCAAATGAGCAGTTCTTC
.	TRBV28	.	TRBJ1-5	CASSLLRTSSISNQPQHF	TGTGCCAGCAGTTTATTGAGGACATCCTCGATAAGCAATCAGCCCCAGCATTTT
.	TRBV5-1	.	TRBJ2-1	CASSLASNEQFF	TGCGCCAGCAGCTTGGCTAGCAATGAGCAGTTCTTC
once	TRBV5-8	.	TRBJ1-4	CASSKTDFNEKLFF	TGTGCCAGCAGCAAGACTGATTTTAATGAAAAACTGTTTTTT
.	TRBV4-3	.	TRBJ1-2	CASSHGSGASGSGYTF	TGCGCCAGCAGCCACGGTTCTGGAGCCAGTGGCTCTGGCTACACCTTC
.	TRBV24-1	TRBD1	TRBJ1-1	CATSDLTGWAFF	TGTGCCACCAGTGACCTGACAGGGTGGGCTTTCTTT
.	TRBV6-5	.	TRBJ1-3	CASSYSDSSGNTIYF	TGTGCCAGCAGTTACTCGGACAGCTCTGGAAACACCATATATTTT
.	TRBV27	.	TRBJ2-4	CASTSVRAKNIQYF	TGTGCCAGCACCTCCGTGAGGGCCAAAAACATTCAGTACTTC
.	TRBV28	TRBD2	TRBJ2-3	CASSTAAGSRTDTQYF	TGTGCCAGCAGTACGGCAGCGGGAAGTCGCACAGATACGCAGTATTTT
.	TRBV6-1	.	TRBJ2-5	CASSEVGGIQETQYF	TGTGCCAGCAGTGAAGTTGGCGGGATACAAGAGACCCAGTACTTC
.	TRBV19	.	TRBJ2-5	CASSIVPGSETQYF	TGTGCCAGTAGTATTGTCCCAGGATCAGAGACCCAGTACTTC
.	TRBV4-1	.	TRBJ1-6	CASSQERSNSPLHF	TGCGCCAGCAGCCAAGAACGGTCTAATTCACCCCTCCACTTT
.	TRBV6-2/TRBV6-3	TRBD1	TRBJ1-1	CASSYSGTAVMNTEAFF	TGTGCCAGCAGTTACTCGGGGACAGCCGTTATGAACACTGAAGCTTTCTTT
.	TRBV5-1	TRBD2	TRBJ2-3	CASLSGRPQDTQYF	TGCGCCAGCCTTAGCGGGAGGCCCCAAGATACGCAGTATTTT
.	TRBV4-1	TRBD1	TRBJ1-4	CASSQGRGLDEKLFF	TGCGCCAGCAGCCAGGGTAGGGGGCTTGATGAAAAACTGTTTTTT
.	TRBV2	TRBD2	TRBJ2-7	CASRSSGRGYEQYF	TGTGCCAGCAGGAGTAGCGGGAGGGGGTACGAGCAGTACTTC
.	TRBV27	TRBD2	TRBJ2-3	CASSFGTSGNTQYF	TGTGCCAGCAGTTTCGGGACTAGCGGGAATACGCAGTATTTT
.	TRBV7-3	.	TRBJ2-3	CASSLMRSTDTQYF	TGTGCCAGCAGCTTAATGCGCTCCACAGATACGCAGTATTTT
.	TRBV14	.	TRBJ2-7	CASSQGLSYEQYF	TGTGCCAGCAGTCAGGGCCTCTCCTACGAGCAGTACTTC
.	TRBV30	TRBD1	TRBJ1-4	CAWSDRVWEKLFF	TGTGCCTGGTCTGACAGGGTCTGGGAAAAACTGTTTTTT
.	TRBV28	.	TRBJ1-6	CASSLIQGLYNSPLHF	TGTGCCAGCAGTTTAATCCAGGGACTATATAATTCACCCCTCCACTTT
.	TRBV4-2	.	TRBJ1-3	CASSQVAGSGNTIYF	TGTGCCAGCAGCCAAGTCGCCGGCTCTGGAAACACCATATATTTT
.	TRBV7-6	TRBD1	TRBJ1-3	CASSLRQGASGNTIYF	TGTGCCAGCAGCCTTCGACAGGGGGCCTCTGGAAACACCATATATTTT
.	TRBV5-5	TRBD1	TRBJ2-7	CASSPKTGVSYEQYF	TGTGCCAGCAGCCCGAAAACAGGGGTCTCCTACGAGCAGTACTTC
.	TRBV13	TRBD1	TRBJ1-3	CASSDSRQGSGNTIYF	TGTGCCAGCAGTGACAGCCGACAGGGCTCTGGAAACACCATATATTTT
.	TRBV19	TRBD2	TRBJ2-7	CASSGIAGEAYEQYF	TGTGCCAGTAGCGGGATAGCGGGAGAGGCCTACGAGCAGTACTTC
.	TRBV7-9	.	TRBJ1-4	CASSPGGQDEKLFF	TGTGCCAGCAGCCCCGGGGGGCAGGATGAAAAACTGTTTTTT
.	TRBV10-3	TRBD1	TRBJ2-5	CATNWDRGFKETQYF	TGTGCCACCAACTGGGACAGAGGGTTCAAAGAGACCCAGTACTTC
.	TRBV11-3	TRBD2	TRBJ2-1	CASSLGGRADEQFF	TGTGCCAGCAGCTTAGGGGGGAGGGCCGATGAGCAGTTCTTC
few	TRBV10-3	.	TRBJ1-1	CAISDLGNTEAFF	TGTGCCATCAGTGATCTTGGCAACACTGAAGCTTTCTTT
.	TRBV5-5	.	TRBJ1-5	CASSLAGGKGEPQHF	TGTGCCAGCAGCTTGGCCGGGGGGAAGGGCGAGCCCCAGCATTTT
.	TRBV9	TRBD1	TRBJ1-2	CASSIGQGSNYGYTF	TGTGCCAGCAGCATCGGACAGGGATCTAACTATGGCTACACCTTC
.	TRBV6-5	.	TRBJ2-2	CASSWARNTGELFF	TGTGCCAGCAGCTGGGCGAGAAACACCGGGGAGCTGTTTTTT
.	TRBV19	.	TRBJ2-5	CASSTQGLETQYF	TGTGCCAGTAGTACCCAGGGGCTGGAGACCCAGTACTTC
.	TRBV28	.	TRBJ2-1	CASSNGAAGRGEQFF	TGTGCCAGCAGTAACGGTGCTGCCGGGCGGGGTGAGCAGTTCTTC
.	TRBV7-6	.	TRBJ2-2	CASSLRIAEATGELFF	TGTGCCAGCAGCCTTCGTATAGCGGAAGCAACCGGGGAGCTGTTTTTT
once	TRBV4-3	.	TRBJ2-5	CASSQEMRGQETQYF	TGCGCCAGCAGCCAAGAAATGCGGGGACAAGAGACCCAGTACTTC
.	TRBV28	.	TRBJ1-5	CASSAGGVINQPQHF	TGTGCCAGCAGTGCGGGAGGGGTAATCAATCAGCCCCAGCATTTT
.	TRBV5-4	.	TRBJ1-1	CASTPGGGTEAFF	TGTGCCAGCACCCCGGGTGGGGGGACTGAAGCTTTCTTT
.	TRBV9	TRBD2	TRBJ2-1	CASSQSGSGYNEQFF	TGTGCCAGCAGCCAAAGCGGGAGTGGATACAATGAGCAGTTCTTC
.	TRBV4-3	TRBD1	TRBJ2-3	CASSQGFRDRVWDSTDTQYF	TGCGCCAGCAGCCAAGGGTTCCGGGACAGGGTCTGGGACTCTACGGATACGCAGTATTTT
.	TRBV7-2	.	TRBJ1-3	CASSPGQISGNTIYF	TGTGCCAGCAGCCCCGGACAGATCTCTGGAAACACCATATATTTT
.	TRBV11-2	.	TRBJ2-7	CASSLGPIASYEQYF	TGTGCCAGCAGCTTAGGCCCGATAGCTTCCTACGAGCAGTACTTC
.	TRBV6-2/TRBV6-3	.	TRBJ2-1	CASSFLATSSYNEQFF	TGTGCCAGCAGTTTCCTAGCCACGAGCTCCTACAATGAGCAGTTCTTC
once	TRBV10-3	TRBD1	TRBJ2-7	CAIRELDRGGYEQYF	TGTGCCATCAGGGAACTAGACAGGGGCGGGTACGAGCAGTACTTC
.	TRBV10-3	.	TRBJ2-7	CAISEEGGVYEQYF	TGTGCCATCAGTGAGGAGGGTGGAGTTTACGAGCAGTACTTC
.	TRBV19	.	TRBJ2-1	CASSIPVGQGYNEQFF	TGTGCCAGTAGTATACCGGTCGGGCAGGGCTACAATGAGCAGTTCTTC
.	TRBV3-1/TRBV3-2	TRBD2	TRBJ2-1	CASSQATSGSPYNEQFF	TGTGCCAGCAGCCAGGCCACTAGCGGGAGCCCCTACAATGAGCAGTTCTTC
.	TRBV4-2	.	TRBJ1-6	CASSQEDGLYSPLHF	TGTGCCAGCAGCCAAGAGGATGGGCTTTATTCACCCCTCCACTTT
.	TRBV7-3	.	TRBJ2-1	CASSPYPSSYNEQFF	TGTGCCAGCAGCCCATACCCCAGCTCCTACAATGAGCAGTTCTTC